This T cell receptor beta chain was identified in a study of long-term antiretroviral therapy in people with HIV. Study outcomes and limitations: Repertoires with HIV possessed tighter CDR3 length spans than those of controls.

On this clone: Its target is unknown.

This CDR3 has 16 amino acids. Germline V gives CDR1 SEHNR, CDR2 FQNEAQ (reference sequence). V trimming: 4 bases; J trimming: 2 bases; junction bases outside the gene matches: 9. At the survey level, the v3.0 immunoSEQ assay was run. For each individual sample, sequencing targeted roughly 40,000-50,000 T-cell genomes. The repertoire was sequenced with immunoSEQ multiplex PCR; TCRdb's copy has only in-frame clones and lacks some. The sample contains 20,000 to 25,000 clones, about four fifths of which appear only once. The rearrangement joins TRBV7-9 to TRBJ2-3; 7 bases are shared with TRBD2. This specimen consisted of unsorted PBMCs, obtained 1.5 years after starting antiretroviral therapy. The receptor was isolated from a man aged 25-45 years with HIV. In DNA form, the CDR3 reads TGTGCCAGCAGCTCCTACTCTGCGGGGGTCACAGATACGCAGTATTTT. Its translation is CASSSYSAGVTDTQYF.